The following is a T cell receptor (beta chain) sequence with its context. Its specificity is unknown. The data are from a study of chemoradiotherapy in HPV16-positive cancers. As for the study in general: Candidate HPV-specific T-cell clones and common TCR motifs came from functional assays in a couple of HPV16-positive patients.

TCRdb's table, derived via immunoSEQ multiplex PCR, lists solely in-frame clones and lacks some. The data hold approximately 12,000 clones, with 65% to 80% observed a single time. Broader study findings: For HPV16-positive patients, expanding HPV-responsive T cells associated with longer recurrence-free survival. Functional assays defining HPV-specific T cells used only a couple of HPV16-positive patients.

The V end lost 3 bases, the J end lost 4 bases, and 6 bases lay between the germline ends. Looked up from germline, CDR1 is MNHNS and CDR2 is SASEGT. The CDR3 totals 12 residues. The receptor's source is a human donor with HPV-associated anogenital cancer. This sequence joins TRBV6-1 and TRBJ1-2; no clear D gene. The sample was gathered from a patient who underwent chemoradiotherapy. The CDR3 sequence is CASSDLGYGYTF. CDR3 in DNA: TGTGCCAGCAGTGACCTGGGCTATGGCTACACCTTC.